This T cell receptor beta chain came from a study of T cell clonotyping in hematopoietic cell transplantation. Overall study findings and caveats: CD4 and CD8 repertoire contributions could not be separated without sorting.

Assay used: immunoSEQ multiplex PCR; TCRdb lists only in-frame clones, some missing. This sample has around 7,400 clones; more than 70% occur once, and the top ten carry 7% to 8.5%. This CDR3 is 12 amino acids long. Trimming took 4 bases from V and 4 from J, leaving 8 bases between them. Germline V CDR1 and CDR2: SGDLS, YYNGEE. Time point described: recipient sample about 28 days before transplant, after cytoreduction. Concerning this clone itself: Its matching antigen is unknown.

Sequencing was performed on peripheral blood mononuclear cells, taken before stem cell transplant. The J gene is TRBJ2-5, the V gene TRBV9; possible D gene TRBD2, 6 bases. The sequence was collected from a man between 60 and 75 years old with acute myeloid leukemia. Some clones in this sample may be carry-over from other donors' samples. The CDR3 coding sequence is TGTGCCAGCAGCCCCGGGGGAGAGACCCAGTACTTC. This encodes CASSPGGETQYF.